Shown below are 21 T cell receptor beta chains from a single sample sequenced in a study of cytomegalovirus exposure and HLA in healthy donors. Both 60 Vbeta primers and 13 Jbeta primers went into the PCR. Data came from immunoSEQ multiplex PCR; TCRdb stores just in-frame clones and leaves some out. The sample records 100,000 to 150,000 clones, 80% being singletons. Specimen: PBMCs. These TCRs come from a man aged 35 to 55 in good health and CMV-seronegative.

The J gene is TRBJ2-7, the V gene TRBV6-6; 10 nucleotides line up with TRBD1. Per germline, CDR1 MNHNY and CDR2 SVGAGI (reference sequence). The V segment lost 2 bases and the J segment 3 bases; nucleotides outside the gene matches: 4. The CDR3 runs to 15 residues. As DNA, the CDR3 is TGTGCCAGCAGTTACCGAGGGACAGGGGACTACGAGCAGTACTTC. Encoded protein: CASSYRGTGDYEQYF.

The sample holds one count of this clone. One end of the junction varies from germline; a read error may be responsible. Other nucleotide sequences from this sample produce the same CDR3. The rearrangement uses TRBV5-1 and TRBJ2-3, with D tentatively TRBD1 (6 bases). The germline V gene encodes CDR1 SGHRS and CDR2 YFSETQ. CDR3 length: 14 amino acids. Here the CDR3 DNA reads TGTGCCAGCAGCTTAACTGCCAGGGGAGATACGCAGTATTTT. Translation gives CASSLTARGDTQYF.

This clone appeared a few times. This chain uses TRBV7-9 with TRBJ2-7, with TRBD1 identical over 7 bases. V shed 1 base, J shed 3 bases, and the junction held 3 bases outside the gene matches. This CDR3 contains 14 residues. Germline-derived CDR1 and CDR2 are SEHNR and FQNEAQ (reference sequence). CDR3 in DNA: TGTGCCAGCAGCTTAGAAGGGACAGACTACGAGCAGTACTTC. Translation gives CASSLEGTDYEQYF.

This chain joins TRBV25-1 and TRBJ1-6, with 10 nucleotides matching TRBD1. The CDR3 has 15 residues. With V trimmed by 3 bases and J by 10 bases, 6 bases remained unmatched. Germline V lookup: CDR1 MGHDK, CDR2 SYGVNS. CDR3 amino acids: CASSEDRGAGSPLHF. CDR3 sequence (DNA): TGTGCCAGCAGTGAGGACAGGGGGGCAGGATCACCCCTCCACTTT. Complete variable domain (other parts from reference TRBV25-1 and TRBJ1-6): EADIYQTPRYLVIGTGKKITLECSQTMGHDKMYWYQQDPGMELHLIHYSYGVNSTEKGDLSSESTVSRIRTEHFPLTLESARPSHTSQYLCASSEDRGAGSPLHFGNGTRLTVT.

This sequence joins TRBV28 and TRBJ2-1; 7 bases match TRBD1. The trim removed 4 bases at V and 1 base at J, leaving 1 base unmatched. The germline V gene has CDR1 MDHEN and CDR2 SYDVKM. This CDR3 spans 14 amino acids. CDR3 DNA sequence: TGTGCCAGCAGTTCACAGGGGTCCTACAATGAGCAGTTCTTC. Protein sequence: CASSSQGSYNEQFF.

The sample holds a few counts of this clone. V usage is TRBV6-5 and J usage is TRBJ1-1; 7 bases map to TRBD1. The CDR3 runs to 14 residues. V lost 0 bases, J lost 8 bases, and 6 bases stayed unmatched. In germline, CDR1 is MNHEY, CDR2 SVGAGI. For the CDR3, the DNA is TGTGCCAGCAGTTACTCGAGGACAGGCCAAGAAGCTTTCTTT. Its protein product is CASSYSRTGQEAFF.

This clone showed up just a few times. The chain links TRBV28 to TRBJ1-2, with 7 bases that match TRBD1. The V gene's germline CDR1 is MDHEN and CDR2 SYDVKM. The V and J ends lost 8 bases and 2 bases, in that order; junction bases with no gene match: 5. This CDR3 is 13 amino acids long. CDR3 nucleotides: TGTGCCAGCCGAGACAGGGACAACTATGGCTACACCTTC. This codes for CASRDRDNYGYTF.

This clone appeared a few times. The chain has TRBV28 and TRBJ1-3; TRBD1 aligns across 10 bases. Germline V gene sequence: CDR1 MDHEN, CDR2 SYDVKM. With V trimmed by 1 base and J by 3 bases, 9 bases remained unmatched. This CDR3 comprises 18 residues. The CDR3 spells CASSLFGDRGMGGNTIYF. The CDR3 nucleotides read TGTGCCAGCAGTTTATTCGGGGACAGGGGTATGGGTGGAAACACCATATATTTT.

V and J are TRBV7-3 and TRBJ1-2; 8 bases map to TRBD1. There are 15 residues in the CDR3. The trim removed 4 bases at V and 4 bases at J, leaving 8 bases unmatched. CDR1 and CDR2 (germline): SGHTA, FQGTGA. The CDR3 sequence: CASSSPGQEFYGYTF. The CDR3 DNA follows: TGTGCCAGCAGCTCTCCGGGACAGGAGTTCTATGGCTACACCTTC. Full variable domain (outside the CDR3, taken from reference TRBV7-3 and TRBJ1-2): GAGVSQTPSNKVTEKGKYVELRCDPISGHTALYWYRQSLGQGPEFLIYFQGTGAADDSGLPNDRFFAVRPEGSVSTLKIQRTERGDSAVYLCASSSPGQEFYGYTFGSGTRLTVV.

This clone came up a few times. The CDR3 is CASRQSGTGLDEQFF. The CDR3 DNA reads as TGTGCCAGCAGACAATCCGGGACAGGGTTGGATGAGCAGTTCTTC. The rearrangement links TRBV28 to TRBJ2-1; TRBD1 agrees at 9 bases. Trimming removed 6 bases from V and 8 bases from J; junction bases left unmatched: 11. This CDR3 contains 15 residues. CDR1 MDHEN and CDR2 SYDVKM come from the germline V gene.

V and J are TRBV6-1 and TRBJ2-7; 12 bases agree with TRBD2. Losses at the gene ends were 7 bases for V and 3 bases for J; bases not matched to a gene: 4. The length of the CDR3 is 14 residues. Germline V gene data show CDR1 as MNHNS and CDR2 as SASEGT. CDR3 in DNA: TGTGCCAGCAATCTAGCGGGAGGGGGCTACGAGCAGTACTTC. This translates into CASNLAGGGYEQYF.

The chain carries TRBV28 and TRBJ1-2; D possibly corresponds to TRBD1 (6 bases). The germline V and J ends were trimmed by 5 bases and 4 bases, with 14 bases remaining between them. Germline V gene data show CDR1 as MDHEN and CDR2 as SYDVKM. This CDR3 has 14 amino acids. The CDR3 sequence: CASSPTGTTYGYTF. The CDR3 region has the DNA TGTGCCAGCAGTCCCACCGGGACAACCTATGGCTACACCTTC.

The chain links TRBV25-1 to TRBJ2-6, with 12 bases matching TRBD1. The CDR3 runs 18 residues. Germline CDR1 reads MGHDK; CDR2 reads SYGVNS. The V gene end was trimmed by 6 bases and the J gene end by 1 base; junction bases not matched to a gene: 7. In nucleotides, the CDR3 is TGTGCCAGCAGCGCTCCGGGACAGGGGGCTTCTGGGGCCAACGTCCTGACTTTC. Amino acid sequence: CASSAPGQGASGANVLTF. Supplemented by reference TRBV25-1 and TRBJ2-6, the full variable domain reads EADIYQTPRYLVIGTGKKITLECSQTMGHDKMYWYQQDPGMELHLIHYSYGVNSTEKGDLSSESTVSRIRTEHFPLTLESARPSHTSQYLCASSAPGQGASGANVLTFGAGSRLTVL.

This clone was picked up a small number of times. The chain joins TRBV29-1 to TRBJ2-3, with D tentatively TRBD2 (6 bases). The CDR3 contains 12 residues. Looked up from germline, CDR1 is SQVTM and CDR2 is ANQGSEA. The V end was cut by 4 bases, the J end by 3 bases, with 8 bases between. CDR3 amino acids: CSVVAETDTQYF. The CDR3 nucleotides are TGCAGCGTTGTAGCGGAAACAGATACGCAGTATTTT.

This clone appeared once. The V and J genes are TRBV19 and TRBJ1-5; maybe TRBD1 (6 bases). Germline V CDR1 and CDR2: LNHDA, SQIVND (reference sequence). The CDR3 sequence is 16 residues long. The V gene lost 4 bases and the J gene lost 3 bases, with 16 bases spanning the gap. The CDR3 is CASSTVDYRANQPQHF. The CDR3 bases are TGTGCCAGTAGTACCGTCGATTACAGGGCCAATCAGCCCCAGCATTTT.

The chain combines TRBV25-1 with TRBJ2-7, with TRBD1 identical over 8 bases. The V segment lost 8 bases and the J segment 2 bases; nucleotides outside the gene matches: 8. The CDR3 contains 14 residues. Germline V gene data show CDR1 as MGHDK and CDR2 as SYGVNS. The CDR3 bases are TGTGCCAGCCTAGGGACAGGACGAACCTACGAGCAGTACTTC. The encoded protein is CASLGTGRTYEQYF.

The V gene is TRBV4-1, the J gene TRBJ2-1; 9 bases are shared with TRBD2. In germline, CDR1 is MGHRA, CDR2 YSYEKL. V shed 3 bases and J 2 bases; nucleotides not matched to a gene: 5. This CDR3 spans 16 amino acids. The CDR3 loop reads CASSHPAGGPYNEQFF. CDR3 DNA: TGCGCCAGCAGCCATCCTGCGGGAGGGCCCTACAATGAGCAGTTCTTC.

This sequence joins TRBV7-8 and TRBJ1-6, with D perhaps matching TRBD1 (5 bases). V shed 5 bases and J shed 7 bases, with 21 bases lying between them. The CDR3 is 17 residues long. CDR1 SGHVS and CDR2 FQNEAQ come from the germline V gene. The CDR3 DNA follows: TGTGCCAGCAGCCCTCACGGGCCGCCAAAGGGGAATTCACCCCTCCACTTT. This sequence encodes CASSPHGPPKGNSPLHF.

This clone was seen a single time. The chain uses TRBV30 and TRBJ2-5, with TRBD1 matching over 7 bases. The last part of the DNA fits TRBJ2-7 better; the J call may be wrong. Looked up from germline, CDR1 is GTSNPN and CDR2 is SVGIG (reference sequence). The CDR3 consists of 15 residues. The CDR3 DNA sequence: TGTGCCTGGAGTGTACTGTACAGGGGCGAACACGAGCAGTACTTC. Translation: CAWSVLYRGEHEQYF.

The rearrangement joins TRBV30 to TRBJ2-3, with TRBD2 identical over 10 bases. CDR3 length equals 14 residues. V lost 3 bases, J lost 1 base, and 1 base stayed unmatched. The germline gives CDR1 GTSNPN, CDR2 SVGIG (reference sequence). CDR3 in DNA: TGTGCCTGGAGAGCGGGAGGGGGCACAGATACGCAGTATTTT. The encoded protein is CAWRAGGGTDTQYF.

V and J are TRBV18 and TRBJ1-1, with 7 bases fitting TRBD1. The trim removed 6 bases at V and 2 bases at J, leaving 6 bases unmatched. Germline V CDR1 and CDR2: KGHSH, LQKENI. This CDR3 is 14 amino acids long. CDR3: CASSLGDSNTEAFF. The CDR3 coding sequence is TGTGCCAGCTCCCTGGGGGACAGCAACACTGAAGCTTTCTTT.